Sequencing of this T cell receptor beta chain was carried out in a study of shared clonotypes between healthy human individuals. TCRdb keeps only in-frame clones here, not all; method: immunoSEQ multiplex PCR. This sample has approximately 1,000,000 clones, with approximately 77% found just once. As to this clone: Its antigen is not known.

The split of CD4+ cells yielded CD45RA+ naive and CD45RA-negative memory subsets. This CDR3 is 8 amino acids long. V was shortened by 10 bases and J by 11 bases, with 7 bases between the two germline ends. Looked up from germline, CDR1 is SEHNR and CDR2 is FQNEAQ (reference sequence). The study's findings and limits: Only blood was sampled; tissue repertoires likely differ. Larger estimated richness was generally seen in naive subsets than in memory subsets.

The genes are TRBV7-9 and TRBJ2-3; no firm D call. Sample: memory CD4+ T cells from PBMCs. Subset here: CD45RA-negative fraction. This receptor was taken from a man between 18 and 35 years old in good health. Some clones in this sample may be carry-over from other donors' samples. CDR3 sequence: CATELQYF. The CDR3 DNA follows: TGTGCCACCGAACTGCAGTATTTT.